This passage covers 8 T cell receptor beta chains from one sample sequenced in a study of blood T cell repertoires in COVID-19. The protocol was immunoSEQ multiplex PCR, while the TCRdb copy is restricted to in-frame clones and leaves out a portion. The sample yields hundreds of thousands of clones, 89% seen once. The sequenced sample was peripheral blood. These TCRs come from a woman in her thirties with COVID-19, enrolled during active disease.

The chain is built from TRBV4-3 and TRBJ1-2, with 12 positions matching TRBD1. Unmatched junction bases numbered 5, after V lost 4 bases and J lost 8 bases. This CDR3 comprises 14 residues. Germline V gene data show CDR1 as LGHNA and CDR2 as YSLEER. The CDR3 nucleotides are TGCGCCAGCAGCCGGGACAGGGGGCCACGAGGCTACACCTTC. This codes for CASSRDRGPRGYTF.

The V and J genes are TRBV28 and TRBJ1-6; 11 bases match TRBD1. The V and J ends lost 5 bases and 2 bases, in that order; junction bases with no gene match: 5. The CDR3 runs to 17 residues. Germline V gene data show CDR1 as MDHEN and CDR2 as SYDVKM. In DNA form, the CDR3 reads TGTGCCAGCAGTGGACAGGGGGCGAGTCCCTATAATTCACCCCTCCACTTT. Protein sequence: CASSGQGASPYNSPLHF.

V and J are TRBV7-9 and TRBJ1-1; 8 positions agree with TRBD1. After removal of 2 bases from V and 6 bases from J, the junction contained 8 bases not matched to a gene. There are 15 residues in the CDR3. CDR1 and CDR2 (germline): SEHNR, FQNEAQ (reference sequence). In DNA, the CDR3 is TGTGCCAGCAGCTTAAGCAGGGGGCTTTTCGCTGAAGCTTTCTTT. Translating gives CASSLSRGLFAEAFF.

V usage is TRBV2 and J usage is TRBJ1-2; 7 bases agree with TRBD1. Trimming at V came to 6 bases and at J to 4 bases, leaving 17 bases not matched to a gene. The CDR3 covers 17 residues. Germline loops: CDR1 SNHLY, CDR2 FYNNEI. DNA of the CDR3: TGTGCCAGCAGGAAAGCTGAAGGGACAGAAACTCTCTATGGCTACACCTTC. Amino acid sequence: CASRKAEGTETLYGYTF.

The rearrangement links TRBV19 to TRBJ1-5, with D possibly being TRBD1 (5 bases). The germline V and J ends were trimmed by 6 bases and 7 bases, with 13 bases remaining between them. The CDR3 has 13 residues. Per the germline V gene, CDR1 is LNHDA and CDR2 is SQIVND (reference sequence). The CDR3 region is CASRGREGQPQHF. DNA for the CDR3: TGTGCCAGTAGAGGCAGGGAAGGGCAGCCCCAGCATTTT.

The chain links TRBV5-5 to TRBJ2-7, with TRBD1 as a possible D gene (6 bases). Germline V gene data show CDR1 as SGHKS and CDR2 as YYEKEE (reference sequence). The CDR3 totals 12 residues. Trimming removed 3 bases from V and 3 bases from J, with 7 bases in between. For the CDR3, the DNA is TGTGCCAGCAGCTCGGACAGCTACGAGCAGTACTTC. This encodes CASSSDSYEQYF.

J is TRBJ2-7 and V is TRBV21-1; the listed D gene, TRBD1, was not tested against the DNA. TRBV21-1 is annotated as a pseudogene. The CDR3 contains 19 residues. Here the CDR3 DNA reads TGTGCCAGCAGCATAGGTAGGACAGGGGCAAAGCGGGAGCGAGAAGAGCAGTACGTC. Translated, it gives CASSIGRTGAKREREEQYV.

V gene TRBV6-2 or TRBV6-3 combines with J gene TRBJ2-2; 7 nucleotides line up with TRBD2. CDR3 size: 17 residues. The trim removed 4 bases at V and 0 bases at J, leaving 8 bases unmatched. Germline V gene data show CDR1 as MNHEY and CDR2 as SVGEGT. The CDR3 nucleotides read TGTGCCAGCAGTTTAGTGGCGGGAGAGACGAACACCGGGGAGCTGTTTTTT. Its protein product is CASSLVAGETNTGELFF.